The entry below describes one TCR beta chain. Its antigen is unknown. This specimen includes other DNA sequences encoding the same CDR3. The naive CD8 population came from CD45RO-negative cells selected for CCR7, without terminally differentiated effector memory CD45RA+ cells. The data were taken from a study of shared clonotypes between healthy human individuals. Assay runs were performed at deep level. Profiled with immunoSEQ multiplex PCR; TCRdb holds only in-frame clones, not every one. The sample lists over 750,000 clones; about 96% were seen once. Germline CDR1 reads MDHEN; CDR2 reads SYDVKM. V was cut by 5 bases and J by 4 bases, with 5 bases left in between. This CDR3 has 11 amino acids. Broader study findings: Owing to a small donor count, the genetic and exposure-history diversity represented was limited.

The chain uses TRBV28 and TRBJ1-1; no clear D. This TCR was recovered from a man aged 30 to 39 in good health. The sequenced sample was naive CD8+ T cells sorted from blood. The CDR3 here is CASSLGTEAFF. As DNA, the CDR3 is TGTGCCAGCAGTCTAGGCACTGAAGCTTTCTTT.